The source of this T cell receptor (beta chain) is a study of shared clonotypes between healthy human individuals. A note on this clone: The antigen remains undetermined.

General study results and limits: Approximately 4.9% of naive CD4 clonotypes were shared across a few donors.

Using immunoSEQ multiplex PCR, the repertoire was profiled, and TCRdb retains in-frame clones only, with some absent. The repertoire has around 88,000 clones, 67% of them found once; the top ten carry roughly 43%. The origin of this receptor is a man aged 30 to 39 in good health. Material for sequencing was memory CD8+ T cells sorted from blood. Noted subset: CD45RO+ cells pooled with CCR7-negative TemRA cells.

The CDR3 loop is CASSPGTDYEQYF. The CDR3 region has the DNA TGTGCCAGCAGCCCGGGGACAGACTACGAGCAGTACTTC. The chain has TRBV28 and TRBJ2-5; 7 nucleotides agree with TRBD1. The tail of the sequence fits TRBJ2-7 better, so the J call may be wrong. CDR3 size: 13 residues. The germline V gene encodes CDR1 MDHEN and CDR2 SYDVKM.